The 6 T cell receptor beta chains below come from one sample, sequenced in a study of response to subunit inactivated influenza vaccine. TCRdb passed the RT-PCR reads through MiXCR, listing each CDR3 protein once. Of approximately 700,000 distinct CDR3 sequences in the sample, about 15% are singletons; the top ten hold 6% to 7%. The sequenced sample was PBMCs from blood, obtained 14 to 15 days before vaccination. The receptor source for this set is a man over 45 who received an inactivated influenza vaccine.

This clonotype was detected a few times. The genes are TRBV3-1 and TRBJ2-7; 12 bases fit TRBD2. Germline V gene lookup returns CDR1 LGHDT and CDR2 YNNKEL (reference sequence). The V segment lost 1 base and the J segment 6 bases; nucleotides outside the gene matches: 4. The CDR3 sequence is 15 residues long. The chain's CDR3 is CASSQVRLAGVEQYF. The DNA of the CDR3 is TGTGCCAGCAGCCAAGTGCGACTAGCGGGAGTCGAGCAGTACTTC.

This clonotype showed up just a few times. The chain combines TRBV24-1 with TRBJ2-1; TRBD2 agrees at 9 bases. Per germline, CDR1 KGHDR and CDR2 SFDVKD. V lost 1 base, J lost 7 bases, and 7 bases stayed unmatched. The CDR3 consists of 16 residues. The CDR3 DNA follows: TGTGCCACCAGTGATTTCGGCGGGAGGGCCAGGAATGAGCAGTTCTTC. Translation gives CATSDFGGRARNEQFF.

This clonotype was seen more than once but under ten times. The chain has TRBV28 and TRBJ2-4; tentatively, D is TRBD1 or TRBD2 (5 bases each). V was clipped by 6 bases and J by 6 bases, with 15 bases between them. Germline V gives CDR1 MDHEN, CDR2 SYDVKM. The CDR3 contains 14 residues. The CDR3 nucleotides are TGTGCCAGCAGGACAAGTGAGGGGCCAAACATTCAGTACTTC. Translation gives CASRTSEGPNIQYF.

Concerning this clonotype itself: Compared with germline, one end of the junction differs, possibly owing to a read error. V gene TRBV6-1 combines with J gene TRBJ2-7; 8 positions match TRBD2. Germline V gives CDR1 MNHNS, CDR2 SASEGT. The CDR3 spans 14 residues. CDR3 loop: CASSRGGTSYEQNF. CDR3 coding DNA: TGTGCCAGCAGCCGCGGGGGGACCTCCTACGAGCAGAACTTC.

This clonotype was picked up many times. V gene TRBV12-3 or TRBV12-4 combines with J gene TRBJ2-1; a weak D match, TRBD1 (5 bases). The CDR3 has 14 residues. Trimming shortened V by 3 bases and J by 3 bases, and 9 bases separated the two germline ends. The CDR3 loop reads CASSFLDIYNEQFF. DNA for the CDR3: TGTGCCAGCAGTTTTCTGGACATCTACAATGAGCAGTTCTTC.

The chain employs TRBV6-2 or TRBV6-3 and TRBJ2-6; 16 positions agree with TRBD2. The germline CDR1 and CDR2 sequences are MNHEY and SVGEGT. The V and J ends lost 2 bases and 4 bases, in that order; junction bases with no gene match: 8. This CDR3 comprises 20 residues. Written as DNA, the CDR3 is TGTGCCAGCAGTTACACTCCGGGACTAGCGGGGGGGAACGGGGCCAACGTCCTGACTTTC. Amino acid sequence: CASSYTPGLAGGNGANVLTF.